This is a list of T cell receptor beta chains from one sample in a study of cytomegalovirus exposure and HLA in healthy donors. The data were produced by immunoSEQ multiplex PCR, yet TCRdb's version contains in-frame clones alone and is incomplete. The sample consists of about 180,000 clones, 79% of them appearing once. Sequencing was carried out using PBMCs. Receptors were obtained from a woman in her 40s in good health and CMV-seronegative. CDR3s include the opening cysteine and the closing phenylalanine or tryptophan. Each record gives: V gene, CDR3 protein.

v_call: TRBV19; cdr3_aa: CASSKVGAPGANVLTF
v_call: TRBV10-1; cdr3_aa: CASSDQGGNTEAFF
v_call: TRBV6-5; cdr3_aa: CASSPGASRSPLHF
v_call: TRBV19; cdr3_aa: CASSKLIGGADSNQPQHF
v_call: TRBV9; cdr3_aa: CASSVGNRGRSYEQYF
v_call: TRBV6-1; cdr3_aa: CASGLDRRQNQPQHF
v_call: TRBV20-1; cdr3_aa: CSALQETQYF
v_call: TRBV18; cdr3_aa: CASSPKGQGAGGELFF
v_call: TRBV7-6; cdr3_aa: CASSETLWDPGRQFEQYF
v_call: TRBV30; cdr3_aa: CAWSVRSVAGGEAFF
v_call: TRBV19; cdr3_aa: CASSPTQRSSGNTIYF
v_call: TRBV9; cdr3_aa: CASSVVPSGGPPYNEQFF